This T cell receptor beta chain emerged from a study of T cells in localized non-small cell lung cancer. About this clone itself: Its specificity is not known.

Sequencing was performed with immunoSEQ multiplex PCR; in TCRdb, only in-frame clones are kept and a portion is missing. The sample has 20,000 to 30,000 clones, roughly nine tenths seen once. Study-wide findings and caveats: Investigators sequenced only a single tumor region, leaving heterogeneity possible. Of the top 100 tumor clones, median roughly 53 were in adjacent lung, 25 to 35 among its top 100.

The CDR3 has 19 amino acids. J lost 0 bases, V lost 1 base, and 14 bases had no gene match. Germline assignment: CDR1 SGHRS and CDR2 YFSETQ. The sample consisted of peripheral blood, taken before any cancer treatment. The chain has TRBV5-1 and TRBJ2-3, with 7 nucleotides matching TRBD2. The source is a woman between 35 and 75 years old with stage I lung adenocarcinoma. For the CDR3, the DNA is TGCGCCAGCAGCTTGAAAGGCGGGAGTATTGGGTTTAGCACAGATACGCAGTATTTT. Protein: CASSLKGGSIGFSTDTQYF. The whole variable domain, filled in from reference TRBV5-1 and TRBJ2-3, reads KAGVTQTPRYLIKTRGQQVTLSCSPISGHRSVSWYQQTPGQGLQFLFEYFSETQRNKGNFPGRFSGRQFSNSRSEMNVSTLELGDSALYLCASSLKGGSIGFSTDTQYFGPGTRLTVL.